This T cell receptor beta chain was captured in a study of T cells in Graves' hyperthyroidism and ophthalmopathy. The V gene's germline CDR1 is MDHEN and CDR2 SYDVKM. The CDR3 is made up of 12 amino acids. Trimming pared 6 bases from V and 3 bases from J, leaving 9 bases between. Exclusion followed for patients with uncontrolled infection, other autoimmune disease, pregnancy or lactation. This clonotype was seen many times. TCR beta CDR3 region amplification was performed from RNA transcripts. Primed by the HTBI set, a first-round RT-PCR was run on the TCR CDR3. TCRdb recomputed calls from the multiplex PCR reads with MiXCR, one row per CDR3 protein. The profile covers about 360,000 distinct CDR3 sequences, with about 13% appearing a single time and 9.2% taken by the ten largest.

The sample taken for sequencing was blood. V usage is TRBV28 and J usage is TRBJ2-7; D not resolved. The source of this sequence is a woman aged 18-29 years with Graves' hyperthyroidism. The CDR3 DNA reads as TGTGCCAGCAGAGATTACAGCTACGAGCAGTACTTC. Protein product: CASRDYSYEQYF.